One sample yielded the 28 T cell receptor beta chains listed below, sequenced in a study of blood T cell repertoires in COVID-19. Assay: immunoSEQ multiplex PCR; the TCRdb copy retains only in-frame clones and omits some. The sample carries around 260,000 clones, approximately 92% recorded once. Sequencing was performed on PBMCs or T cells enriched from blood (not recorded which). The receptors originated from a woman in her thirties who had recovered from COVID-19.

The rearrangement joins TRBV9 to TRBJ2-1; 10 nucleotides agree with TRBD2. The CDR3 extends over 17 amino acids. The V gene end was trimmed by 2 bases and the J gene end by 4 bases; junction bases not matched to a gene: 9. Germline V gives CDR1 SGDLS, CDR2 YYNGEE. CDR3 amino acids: CASSVGGWTSGYNEQFF. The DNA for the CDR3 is TGTGCCAGCAGCGTCGGCGGATGGACTAGCGGTTACAATGAGCAGTTCTTC.

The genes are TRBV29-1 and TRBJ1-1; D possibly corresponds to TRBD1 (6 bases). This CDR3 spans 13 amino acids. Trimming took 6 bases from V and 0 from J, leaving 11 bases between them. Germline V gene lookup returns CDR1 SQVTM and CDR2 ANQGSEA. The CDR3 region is CSVGGQLNTEAFF. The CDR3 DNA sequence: TGCAGCGTGGGCGGACAGCTGAACACTGAAGCTTTCTTT. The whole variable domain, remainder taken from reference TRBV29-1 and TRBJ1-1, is SAVISQKPSRDICQRGTSLTIQCQVDSQVTMMFWYRQQPGQSLTLIATANQGSEATYESGFVIDKFPISRPNLTFSTLTVSNMSPEDSSIYLCSVGGQLNTEAFFGQGTRLTVV.

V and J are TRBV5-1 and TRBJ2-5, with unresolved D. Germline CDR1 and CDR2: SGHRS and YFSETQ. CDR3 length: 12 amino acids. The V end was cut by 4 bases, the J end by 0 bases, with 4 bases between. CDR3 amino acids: CASSQNQETQYF. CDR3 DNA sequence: TGCGCCAGCAGCCAAAACCAAGAGACCCAGTACTTC.

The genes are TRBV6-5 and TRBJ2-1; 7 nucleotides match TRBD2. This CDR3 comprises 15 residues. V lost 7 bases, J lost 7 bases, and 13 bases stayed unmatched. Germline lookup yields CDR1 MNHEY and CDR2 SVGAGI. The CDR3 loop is CASTPEREFYNEQFF. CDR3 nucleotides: TGTGCCAGCACCCCGGAGCGGGAATTTTATAATGAGCAGTTCTTC.

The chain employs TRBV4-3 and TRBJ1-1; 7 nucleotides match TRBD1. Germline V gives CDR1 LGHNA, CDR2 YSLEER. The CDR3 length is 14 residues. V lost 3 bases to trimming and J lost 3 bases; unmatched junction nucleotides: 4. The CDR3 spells CASSQGDSHTEAFF. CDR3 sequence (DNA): TGCGCCAGCAGCCAGGGGGACAGCCACACTGAAGCTTTCTTT.

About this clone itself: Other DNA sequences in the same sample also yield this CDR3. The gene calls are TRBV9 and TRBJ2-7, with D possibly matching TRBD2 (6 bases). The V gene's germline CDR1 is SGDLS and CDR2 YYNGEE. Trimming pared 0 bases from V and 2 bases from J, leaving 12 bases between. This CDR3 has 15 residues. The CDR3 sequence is CASSVGVGGTYEQYF. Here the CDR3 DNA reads TGTGCCAGCAGCGTAGGGGTAGGCGGGACCTACGAGCAGTACTTC.

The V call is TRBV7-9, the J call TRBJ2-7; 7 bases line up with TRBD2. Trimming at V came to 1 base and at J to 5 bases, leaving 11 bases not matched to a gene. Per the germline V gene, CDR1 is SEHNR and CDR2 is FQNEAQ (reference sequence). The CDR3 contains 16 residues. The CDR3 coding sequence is TGTGCCAGCAGCTTAGTAAGGGCGGGAGTCTTAGACGAGCAGTACTTC. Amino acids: CASSLVRAGVLDEQYF.

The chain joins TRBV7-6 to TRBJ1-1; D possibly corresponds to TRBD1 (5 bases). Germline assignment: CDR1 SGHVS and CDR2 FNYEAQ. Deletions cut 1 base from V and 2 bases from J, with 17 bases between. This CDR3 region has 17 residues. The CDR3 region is CASSLVWAPGPNTEAFF. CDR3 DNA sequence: TGTGCCAGCAGCTTAGTATGGGCACCAGGGCCTAACACTGAAGCTTTCTTT.

The CDR3 region has the DNA TGTGCCAGCAGCGGCTACAGGGGAACTAACTATGGCTACACCTTC. Protein: CASSGYRGTNYGYTF. This chain connects TRBV7-2 to TRBJ1-2; 7 positions agree with TRBD1. The CDR3 sequence is 15 residues long. Germline V gene lookup returns CDR1 SGHTA and CDR2 FQGNSA. The ends lost 5 bases at V and 0 bases at J; junction bases unmatched: 6.

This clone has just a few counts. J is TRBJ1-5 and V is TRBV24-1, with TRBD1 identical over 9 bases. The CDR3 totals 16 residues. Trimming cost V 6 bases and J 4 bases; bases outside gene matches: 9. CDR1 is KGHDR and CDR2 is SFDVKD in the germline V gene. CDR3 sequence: CATSMGGTGKNQPQHF. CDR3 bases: TGTGCCACCAGTATGGGGGGGACAGGGAAGAATCAGCCCCAGCATTTT.

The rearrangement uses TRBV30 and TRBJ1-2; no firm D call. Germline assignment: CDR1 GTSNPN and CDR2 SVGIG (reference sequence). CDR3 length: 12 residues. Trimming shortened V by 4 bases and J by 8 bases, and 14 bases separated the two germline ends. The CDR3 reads CAWKLERSGYTF. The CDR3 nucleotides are TGTGCCTGGAAGCTGGAGCGAAGCGGCTACACCTTC. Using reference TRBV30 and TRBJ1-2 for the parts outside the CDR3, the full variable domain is SQTIHQWPATLVQPVGSPLSLECTVEGTSNPNLYWYRQAAGRGLQLLFYSVGIGQISSEVPQNLSASRPQDRQFILSSKKLLLSDSGFYLCAWKLERSGYTFGSGTRLTVV.

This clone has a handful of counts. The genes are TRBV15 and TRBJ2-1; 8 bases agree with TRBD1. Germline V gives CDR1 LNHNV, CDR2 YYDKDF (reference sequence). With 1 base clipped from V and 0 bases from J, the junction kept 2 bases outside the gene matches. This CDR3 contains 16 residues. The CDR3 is CATSRVTGGSYNEQFF. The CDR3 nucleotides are TGTGCCACCAGCAGAGTTACAGGGGGCTCCTACAATGAGCAGTTCTTC.

As DNA, the CDR3 is TGTGCCAGCAGCCAAGGGCAGGCAAACACCTACGAGCAGTACTTC. Its protein product is CASSQGQANTYEQYF. The V call is TRBV3-1 (or the pseudogene TRBV3-2), the J call TRBJ2-7; D is ambiguous. The V gene lost 1 base and the J gene lost 2 bases, with 12 bases spanning the gap. Per germline, CDR1 LGHDT and CDR2 YNNKEL (reference sequence). The CDR3 has 15 residues.

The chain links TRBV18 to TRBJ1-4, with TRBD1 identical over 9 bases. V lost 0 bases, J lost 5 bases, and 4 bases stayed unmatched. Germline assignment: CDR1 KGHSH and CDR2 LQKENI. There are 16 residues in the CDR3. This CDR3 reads CASSPPLDRGNEKLFF. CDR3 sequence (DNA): TGTGCCAGCTCACCACCTCTAGACAGGGGGAATGAAAAACTGTTTTTT.

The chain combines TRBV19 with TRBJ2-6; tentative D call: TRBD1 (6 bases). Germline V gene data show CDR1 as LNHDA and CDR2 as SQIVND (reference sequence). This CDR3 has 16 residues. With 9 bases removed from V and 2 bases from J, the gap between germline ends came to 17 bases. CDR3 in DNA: TGTGCCAGCTCGACGGGACAAACCCCTGGGGCCAACGTCCTGACTTTC. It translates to CASSTGQTPGANVLTF.

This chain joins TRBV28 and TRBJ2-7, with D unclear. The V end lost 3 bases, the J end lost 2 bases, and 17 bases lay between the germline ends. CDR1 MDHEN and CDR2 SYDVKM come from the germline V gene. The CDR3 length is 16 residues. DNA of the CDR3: TGTGCCAGCAGTTTTCACCATTCGACTCTTACCTACGAGCAGTACTTC. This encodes CASSFHHSTLTYEQYF. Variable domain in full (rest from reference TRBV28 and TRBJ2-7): DVKVTQSSRYLVKRTGEKVFLECVQDMDHENMFWYRQDPGLGLRLIYFSYDVKMKEKGDIPEGYSVSREKKERFSLILESASTNQTSMYLCASSFHHSTLTYEQYFGPGTRLTVT.

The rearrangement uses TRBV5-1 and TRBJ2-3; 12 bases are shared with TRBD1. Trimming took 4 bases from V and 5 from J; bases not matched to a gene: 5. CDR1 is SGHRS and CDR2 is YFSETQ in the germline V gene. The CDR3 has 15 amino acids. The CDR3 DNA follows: TGCGCCAGCAGCCTCGGGACAGGGGGCTTAGATACGCAGTATTTT. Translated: CASSLGTGGLDTQYF.

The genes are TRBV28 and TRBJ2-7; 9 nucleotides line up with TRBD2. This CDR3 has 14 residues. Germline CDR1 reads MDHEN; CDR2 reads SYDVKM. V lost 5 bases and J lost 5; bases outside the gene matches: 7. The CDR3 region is CASSLSGSAHEQYF. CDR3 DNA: TGTGCCAGCAGTCTTAGCGGGAGTGCCCACGAGCAGTACTTC.

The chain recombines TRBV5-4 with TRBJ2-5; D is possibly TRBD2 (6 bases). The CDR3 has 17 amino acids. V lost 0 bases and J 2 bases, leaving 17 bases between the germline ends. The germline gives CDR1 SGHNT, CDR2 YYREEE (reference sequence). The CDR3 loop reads CASSLVGASAIQETQYF. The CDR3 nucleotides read TGTGCCAGCAGCTTGGTAGGGGCTAGCGCAATACAAGAGACCCAGTACTTC. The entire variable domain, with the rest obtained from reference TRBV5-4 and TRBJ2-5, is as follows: ETGVTQSPTHLIKTRGQQVTLRCSSQSGHNTVSWYQQALGQGPQFIFQYYREEENGRGNFPPRFSGLQFPNYSSELNVNALELDDSALYLCASSLVGASAIQETQYFGPGTRLLVL.

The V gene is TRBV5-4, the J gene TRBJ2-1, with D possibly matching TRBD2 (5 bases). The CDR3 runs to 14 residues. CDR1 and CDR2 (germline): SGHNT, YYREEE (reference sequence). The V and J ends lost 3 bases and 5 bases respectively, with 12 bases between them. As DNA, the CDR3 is TGTGCCAGCAGCTCCCCCGCGGGCCACAATGAGCAGTTCTTC. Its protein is CASSSPAGHNEQFF.

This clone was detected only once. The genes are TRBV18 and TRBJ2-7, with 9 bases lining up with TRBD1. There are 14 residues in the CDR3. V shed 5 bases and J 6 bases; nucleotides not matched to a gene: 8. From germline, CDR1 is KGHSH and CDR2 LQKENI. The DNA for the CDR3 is TGTGCCAGCTCATCTCGGACAGGGGCGGGCGAGCAGTACTTC. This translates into CASSSRTGAGEQYF.

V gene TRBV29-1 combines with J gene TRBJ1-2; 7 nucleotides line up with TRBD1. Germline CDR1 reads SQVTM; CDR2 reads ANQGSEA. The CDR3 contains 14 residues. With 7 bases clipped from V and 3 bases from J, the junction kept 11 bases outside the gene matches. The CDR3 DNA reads TGCAGCGCCGAGGGGTGGACAGGAGACTATGGCTACACCTTC. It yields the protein CSAEGWTGDYGYTF.

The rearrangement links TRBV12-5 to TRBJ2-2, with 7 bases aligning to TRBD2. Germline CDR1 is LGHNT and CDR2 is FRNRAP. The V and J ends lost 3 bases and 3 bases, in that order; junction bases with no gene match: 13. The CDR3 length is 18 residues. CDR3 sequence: CASGFYPLGGSHTGELFF. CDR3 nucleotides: TGTGCTAGTGGTTTCTACCCTTTGGGGGGGTCTCACACCGGGGAGCTGTTTTTT.

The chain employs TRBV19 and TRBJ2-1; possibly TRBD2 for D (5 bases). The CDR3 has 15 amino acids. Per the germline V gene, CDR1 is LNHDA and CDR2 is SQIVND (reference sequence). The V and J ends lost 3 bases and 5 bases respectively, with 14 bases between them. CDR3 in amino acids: CASSIIGFSDNEQFF. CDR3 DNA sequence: TGTGCCAGTAGTATTATTGGGTTTAGCGACAATGAGCAGTTCTTC.

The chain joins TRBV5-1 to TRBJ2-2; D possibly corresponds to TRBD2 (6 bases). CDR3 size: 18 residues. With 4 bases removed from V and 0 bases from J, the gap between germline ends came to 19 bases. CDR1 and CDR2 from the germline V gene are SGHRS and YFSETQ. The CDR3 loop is CASSPGLRPIANTGELFF. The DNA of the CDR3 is TGCGCCAGCAGCCCTGGACTACGTCCAATAGCGAACACCGGGGAGCTGTTTTTT.

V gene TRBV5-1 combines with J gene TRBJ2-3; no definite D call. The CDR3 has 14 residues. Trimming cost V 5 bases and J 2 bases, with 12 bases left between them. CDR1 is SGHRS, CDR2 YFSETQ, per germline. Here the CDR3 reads CASSSTPNTDTQYF. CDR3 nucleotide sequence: TGCGCCAGCAGTTCCACCCCTAACACAGATACGCAGTATTTT.

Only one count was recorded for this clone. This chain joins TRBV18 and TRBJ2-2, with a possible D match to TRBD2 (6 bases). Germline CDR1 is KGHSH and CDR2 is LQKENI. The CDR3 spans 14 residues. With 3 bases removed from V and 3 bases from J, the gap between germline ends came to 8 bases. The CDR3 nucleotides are TGTGCCAGCTCACCGGGGGGTTACACCGGGGAGCTGTTTTTT. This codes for CASSPGGYTGELFF.

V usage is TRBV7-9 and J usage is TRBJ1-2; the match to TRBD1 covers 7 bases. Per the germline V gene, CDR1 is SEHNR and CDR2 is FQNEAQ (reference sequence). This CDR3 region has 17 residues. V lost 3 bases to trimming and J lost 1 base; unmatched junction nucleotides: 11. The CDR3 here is CASSLSRDSADNYGYTF. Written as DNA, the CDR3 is TGTGCCAGCAGCTTGTCCCGGGACAGCGCCGATAACTATGGCTACACCTTC.